This T cell receptor (beta chain) was observed in a study of CD8+CD57+ T cells in acquired aplastic anemia. Looked up from germline, CDR1 is DFQATT and CDR2 is SNEGSKA (reference sequence). The CDR3 covers 13 residues. Between the trimmed V and J ends, which lost 6 bases and 4 bases, there was a span of 15 bases. CD8+CD57+ cell expansion had been shown by flow cytometry in patients chosen for sequencing. Each patient carried a diagnosis of severe acquired aplastic anemia. Prior therapy had not been administered to any patient at the time of blood sampling. Note on this clonotype: Its antigen is currently unknown.

Study-wide results and limits: The study identified about 30 CD8+ CDR3 sequences shared by patients and controls.

Genomic DNA acted as the template from which TCR beta VDJ combination and CDR3 sequence profiling were carried out. TCRdb reanalysed the reads using MiXCR and keeps one entry per CDR3 protein. The sample holds hundreds of thousands of distinct CDR3 sequences, roughly 34% seen once. The material sequenced was sorted CD4+, CD8+, or CD8+CD57+ T cells (not recorded which) from PBMCs. This rearrangement joins TRBV20-1 to TRBJ1-1; D unclear. The TCR originated in a human donor with aplastic anemia. For the CDR3, the DNA is TGCAGTGCCTTGGTGATTTTGGGCACTGAAGCTTTCTTT. It codes for CSALVILGTEAFF.